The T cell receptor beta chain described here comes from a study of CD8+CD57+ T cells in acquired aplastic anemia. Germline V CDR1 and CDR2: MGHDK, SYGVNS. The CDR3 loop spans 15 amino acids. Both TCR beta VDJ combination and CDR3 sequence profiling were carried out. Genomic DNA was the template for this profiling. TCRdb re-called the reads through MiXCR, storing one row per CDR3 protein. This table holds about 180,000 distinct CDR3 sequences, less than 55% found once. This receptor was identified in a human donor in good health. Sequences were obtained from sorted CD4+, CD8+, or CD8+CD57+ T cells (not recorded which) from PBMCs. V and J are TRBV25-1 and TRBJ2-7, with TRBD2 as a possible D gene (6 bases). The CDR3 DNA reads TGTGCTACGAGACCGGGACTCAAAGACCCATACGAGCAGTACTTC. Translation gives CATRPGLKDPYEQYF.